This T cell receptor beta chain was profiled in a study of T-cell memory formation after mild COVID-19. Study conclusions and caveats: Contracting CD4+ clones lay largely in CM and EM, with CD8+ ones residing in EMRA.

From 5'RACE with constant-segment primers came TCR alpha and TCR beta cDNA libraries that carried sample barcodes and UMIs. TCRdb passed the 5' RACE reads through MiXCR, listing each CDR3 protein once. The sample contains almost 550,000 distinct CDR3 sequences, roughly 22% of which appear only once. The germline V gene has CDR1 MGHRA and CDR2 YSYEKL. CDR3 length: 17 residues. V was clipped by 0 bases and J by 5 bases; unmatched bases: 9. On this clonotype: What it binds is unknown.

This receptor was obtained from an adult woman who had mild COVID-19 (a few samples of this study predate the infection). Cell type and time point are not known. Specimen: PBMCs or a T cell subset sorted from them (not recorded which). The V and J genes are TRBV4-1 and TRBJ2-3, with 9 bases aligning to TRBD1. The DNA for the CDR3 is TGCGCCAGCAGCCAAGATTCGACAGGGGGGACACTAGATACGCAGTATTTT. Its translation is CASSQDSTGGTLDTQYF.